The entry below describes one T cell receptor (beta chain). Assay used: immunoSEQ multiplex PCR; TCRdb lists only in-frame clones, some missing. The data hold about 240,000 clones, with 70% to 90% observed a single time. The data stem from a study of blood T cell repertoires in COVID-19. Germline assignment: CDR1 SGHVS and CDR2 FQNEAQ. CDR3 size: 13 residues. V lost 3 bases to trimming and J lost 4 bases, with 10 bases between them. Material for sequencing was peripheral blood. The origin of this receptor is a woman aged 25-40 years who had recovered from COVID-19. The genes are TRBV7-8 and TRBJ2-7; D is perhaps TRBD1 (5 bases). CDR3 sequence (DNA): TGTGCCAGCAGCTTCGACAGTGCTTACGAGCAGTACTTC. Translation: CASSFDSAYEQYF.